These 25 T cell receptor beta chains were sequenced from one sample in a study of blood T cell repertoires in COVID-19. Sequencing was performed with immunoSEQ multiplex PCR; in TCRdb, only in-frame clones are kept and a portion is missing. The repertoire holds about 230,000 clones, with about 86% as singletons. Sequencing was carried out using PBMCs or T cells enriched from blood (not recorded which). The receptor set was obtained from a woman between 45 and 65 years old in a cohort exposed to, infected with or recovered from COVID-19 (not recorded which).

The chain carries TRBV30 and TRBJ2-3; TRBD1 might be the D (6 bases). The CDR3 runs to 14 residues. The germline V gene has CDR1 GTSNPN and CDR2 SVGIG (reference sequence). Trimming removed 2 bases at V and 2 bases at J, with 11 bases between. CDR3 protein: CAWSLGGFTDTQYF. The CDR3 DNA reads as TGTGCCTGGAGTCTAGGGGGTTTCACAGATACGCAGTATTTT. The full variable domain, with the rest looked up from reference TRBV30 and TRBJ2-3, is SQTIHQWPATLVQPVGSPLSLECTVEGTSNPNLYWYRQAAGRGLQLLFYSVGIGQISSEVPQNLSASRPQDRQFILSSKKLLLSDSGFYLCAWSLGGFTDTQYFGPGTRLTVL.

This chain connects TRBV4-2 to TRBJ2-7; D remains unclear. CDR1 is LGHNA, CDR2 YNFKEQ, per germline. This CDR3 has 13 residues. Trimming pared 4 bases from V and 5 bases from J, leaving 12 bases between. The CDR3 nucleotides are TGTGCCAGCAGCCCATCTTCAGGTGACGAGCAGTACTTC. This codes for CASSPSSGDEQYF.

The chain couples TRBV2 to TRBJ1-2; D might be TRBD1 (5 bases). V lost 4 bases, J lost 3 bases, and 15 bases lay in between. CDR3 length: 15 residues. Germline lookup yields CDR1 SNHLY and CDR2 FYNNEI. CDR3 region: CASSGGAGIYYGYTF. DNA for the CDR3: TGTGCCAGCAGTGGCGGGGCGGGGATCTACTATGGCTACACCTTC.

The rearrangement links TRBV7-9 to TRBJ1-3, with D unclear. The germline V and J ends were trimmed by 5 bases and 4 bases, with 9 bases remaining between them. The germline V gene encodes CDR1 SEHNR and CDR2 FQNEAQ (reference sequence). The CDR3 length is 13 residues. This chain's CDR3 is CASSPRAGNTIYF. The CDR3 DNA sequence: TGTGCCAGCAGCCCGAGGGCGGGAAACACCATATATTTT.

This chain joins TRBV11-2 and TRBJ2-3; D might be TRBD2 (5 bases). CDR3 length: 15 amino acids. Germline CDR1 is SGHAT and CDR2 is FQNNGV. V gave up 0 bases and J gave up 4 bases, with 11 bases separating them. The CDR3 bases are TGTGCCAGCAGCTTAGATCCGGGGTCCCCAGATACGCAGTATTTT. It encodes CASSLDPGSPDTQYF. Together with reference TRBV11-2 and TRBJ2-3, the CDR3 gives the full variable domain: EAGVAQSPRYKIIEKRQSVAFWCNPISGHATLYWYQQILGQGPKLLIQFQNNGVVDDSQLPKDRFSAERLKGVDSTLKIQPAKLEDSAVYLCASSLDPGSPDTQYFGPGTRLTVL.

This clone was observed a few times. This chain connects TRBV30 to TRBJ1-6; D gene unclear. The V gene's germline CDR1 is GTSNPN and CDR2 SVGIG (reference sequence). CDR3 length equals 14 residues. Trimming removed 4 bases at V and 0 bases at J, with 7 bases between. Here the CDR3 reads CAWTLSSYNSPLHF. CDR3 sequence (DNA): TGTGCCTGGACCCTGAGCTCCTATAATTCACCCCTCCACTTT. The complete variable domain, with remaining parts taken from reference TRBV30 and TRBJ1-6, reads SQTIHQWPATLVQPVGSPLSLECTVEGTSNPNLYWYRQAAGRGLQLLFYSVGIGQISSEVPQNLSASRPQDRQFILSSKKLLLSDSGFYLCAWTLSSYNSPLHFGNGTRLTVT.

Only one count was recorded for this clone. DNA for the CDR3: TGTGCCAGCAGGGGGACAGACTATGGCTACACCTTC. Translated: CASRGTDYGYTF. The chain uses TRBV12-3 or TRBV12-4 and TRBJ1-2; 7 bases match TRBD1. CDR3 length: 12 amino acids. V lost 6 bases and J lost 3; bases outside the gene matches: 1.

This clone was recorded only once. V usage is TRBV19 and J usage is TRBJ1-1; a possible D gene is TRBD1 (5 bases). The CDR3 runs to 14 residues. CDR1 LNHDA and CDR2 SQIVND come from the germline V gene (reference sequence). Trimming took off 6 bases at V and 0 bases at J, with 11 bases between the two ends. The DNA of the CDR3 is TGTGCCAGTAGACCACAGGATCTGAACACTGAAGCTTTCTTT. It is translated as CASRPQDLNTEAFF.

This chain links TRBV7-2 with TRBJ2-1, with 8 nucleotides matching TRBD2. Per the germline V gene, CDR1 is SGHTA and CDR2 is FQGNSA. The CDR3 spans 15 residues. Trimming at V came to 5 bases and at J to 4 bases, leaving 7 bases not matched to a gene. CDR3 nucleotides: TGTGCCAGCAGCCCCCGGGGGGGTCGGTACAATGAGCAGTTCTTC. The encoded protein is CASSPRGGRYNEQFF.

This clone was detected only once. The CDR3 sequence is CASSVAQQETQYF. DNA of the CDR3: TGTGCCAGCAGCGTAGCGCAGCAAGAGACCCAGTACTTC. The rearrangement joins TRBV9 to TRBJ2-5; D gene unclear. CDR3 length equals 13 residues. Trimming shortened V by 0 bases and J by 2 bases, and 5 bases separated the two germline ends. Germline V gives CDR1 SGDLS, CDR2 YYNGEE.

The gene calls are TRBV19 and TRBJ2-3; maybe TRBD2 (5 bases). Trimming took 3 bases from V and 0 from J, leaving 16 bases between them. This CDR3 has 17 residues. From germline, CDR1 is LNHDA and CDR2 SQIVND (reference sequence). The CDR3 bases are TGTGCCAGTAGTATTACATGGCGGGTTGGTAGCACAGATACGCAGTATTTT. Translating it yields CASSITWRVGSTDTQYF.

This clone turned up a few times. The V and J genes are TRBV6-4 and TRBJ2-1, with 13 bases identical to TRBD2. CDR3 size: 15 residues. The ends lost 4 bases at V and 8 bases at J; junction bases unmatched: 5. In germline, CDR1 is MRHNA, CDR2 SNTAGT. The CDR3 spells CASSGLAGGQDEQFF. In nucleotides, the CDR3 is TGTGCCAGCAGTGGACTAGCGGGGGGTCAGGATGAGCAGTTCTTC.

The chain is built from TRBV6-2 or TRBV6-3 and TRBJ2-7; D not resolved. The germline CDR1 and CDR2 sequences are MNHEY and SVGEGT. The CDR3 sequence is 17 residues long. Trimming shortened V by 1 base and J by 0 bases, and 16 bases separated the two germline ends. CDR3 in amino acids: CASSYYDWLSSSYEQYF. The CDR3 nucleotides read TGTGCCAGCAGTTACTATGACTGGCTCTCGAGCTCCTACGAGCAGTACTTC.

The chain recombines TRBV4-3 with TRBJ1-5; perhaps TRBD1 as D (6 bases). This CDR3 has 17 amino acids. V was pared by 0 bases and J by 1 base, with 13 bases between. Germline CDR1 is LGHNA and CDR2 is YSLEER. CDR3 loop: CASSQDRPRGSNQPQHF. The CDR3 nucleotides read TGCGCCAGCAGCCAAGATCGACCGAGGGGGAGCAATCAGCCCCAGCATTTT.

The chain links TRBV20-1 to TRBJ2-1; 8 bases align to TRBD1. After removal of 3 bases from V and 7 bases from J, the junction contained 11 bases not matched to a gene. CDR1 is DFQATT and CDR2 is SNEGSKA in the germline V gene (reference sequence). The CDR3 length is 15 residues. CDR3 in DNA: TGCAGTGCTAGTCCCCGGCAGGGGGCGGGTAATGAGCAGTTCTTC. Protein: CSASPRQGAGNEQFF.

CDR3 DNA: TGTGCCATCCCGGGTGACGGACAACAAGGATCACCCCTCCACTTT. Translation gives CAIPGDGQQGSPLHF. This chain uses TRBV10-3 with TRBJ1-6, with D possibly TRBD1 on 5 matching bases. The CDR3 has 15 residues. Trimming took off 8 bases at V and 10 bases at J, with 21 bases between the two ends. Germline V lookup: CDR1 ENHRY, CDR2 SYGVKD.

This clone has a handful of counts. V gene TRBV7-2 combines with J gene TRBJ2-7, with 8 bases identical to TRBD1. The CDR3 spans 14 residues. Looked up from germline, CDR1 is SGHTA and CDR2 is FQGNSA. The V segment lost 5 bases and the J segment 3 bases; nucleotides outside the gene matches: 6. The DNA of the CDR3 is TGTGCCAGCAGCCGCCGGACAGGGATCTACGAGCAGTACTTC. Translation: CASSRRTGIYEQYF.

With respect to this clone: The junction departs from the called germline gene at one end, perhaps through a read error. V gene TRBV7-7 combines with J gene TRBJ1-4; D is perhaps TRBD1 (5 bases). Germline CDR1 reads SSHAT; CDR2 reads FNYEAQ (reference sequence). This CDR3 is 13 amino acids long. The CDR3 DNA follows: TGTGCTAGCAGCTTAGCTCGGGGGGAAAAACTGTTTTTT. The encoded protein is CASSLARGEKLFF. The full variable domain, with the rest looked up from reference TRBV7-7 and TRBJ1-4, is GAGVSQSPRYKVTKRGQDVTLRCDPISSHATLYWYQQALGQGPEFLTYFNYEAQPDKSGLPSDRFSAERPEGSISTLTIQRTEQRDSAMYRCASSLARGEKLFFGSGTQLSVL.

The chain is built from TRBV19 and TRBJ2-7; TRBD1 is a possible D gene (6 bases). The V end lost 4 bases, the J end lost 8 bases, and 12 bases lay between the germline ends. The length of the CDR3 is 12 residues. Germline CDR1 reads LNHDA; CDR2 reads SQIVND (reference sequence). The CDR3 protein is CASSTPQGKQYF. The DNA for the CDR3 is TGTGCCAGTAGTACCCCACAGGGTAAGCAGTACTTC.

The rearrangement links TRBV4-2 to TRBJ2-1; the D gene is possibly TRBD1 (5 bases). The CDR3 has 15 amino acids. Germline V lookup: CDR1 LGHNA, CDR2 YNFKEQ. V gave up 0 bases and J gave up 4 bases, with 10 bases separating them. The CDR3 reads CASSQDRARYNEQFF. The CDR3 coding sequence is TGTGCCAGCAGCCAAGACAGGGCGCGGTACAATGAGCAGTTCTTC.

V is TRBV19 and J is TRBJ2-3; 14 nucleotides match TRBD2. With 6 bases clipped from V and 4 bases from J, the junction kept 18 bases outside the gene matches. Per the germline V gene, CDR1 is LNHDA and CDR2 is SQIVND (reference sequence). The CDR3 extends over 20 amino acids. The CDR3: CASSFILHPGLAGVSDTQYF. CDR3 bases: TGTGCCAGTAGCTTCATCCTTCATCCGGGACTAGCGGGGGTTTCAGATACGCAGTATTTT. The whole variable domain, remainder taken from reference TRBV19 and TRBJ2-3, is DGGITQSPKYLFRKEGQNVTLSCEQNLNHDAMYWYRQDPGQGLRLIYYSQIVNDFQKGDIAEGYSVSREKKESFPLTVTSAQKNPTAFYLCASSFILHPGLAGVSDTQYFGPGTRLTVL.

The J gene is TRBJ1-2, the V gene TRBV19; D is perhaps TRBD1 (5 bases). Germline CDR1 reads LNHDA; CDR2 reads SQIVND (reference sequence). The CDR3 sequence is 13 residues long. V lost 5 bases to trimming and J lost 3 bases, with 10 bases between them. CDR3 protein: CASSYGGDYGYTF. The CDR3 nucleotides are TGTGCCAGTAGTTACGGGGGGGACTATGGCTACACCTTC.

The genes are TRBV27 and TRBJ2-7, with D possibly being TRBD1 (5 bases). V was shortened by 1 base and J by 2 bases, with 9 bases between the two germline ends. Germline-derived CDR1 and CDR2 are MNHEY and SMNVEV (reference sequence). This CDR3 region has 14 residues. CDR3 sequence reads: CASSLFPGPYEQYF. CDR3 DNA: TGTGCCAGCAGTTTATTTCCAGGGCCCTACGAGCAGTACTTC.

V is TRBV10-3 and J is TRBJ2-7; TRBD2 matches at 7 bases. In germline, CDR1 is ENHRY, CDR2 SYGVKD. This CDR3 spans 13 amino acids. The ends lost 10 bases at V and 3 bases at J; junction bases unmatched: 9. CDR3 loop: CATKTPGGYEQYF. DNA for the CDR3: TGTGCCACTAAGACTCCGGGGGGCTACGAGCAGTACTTC.

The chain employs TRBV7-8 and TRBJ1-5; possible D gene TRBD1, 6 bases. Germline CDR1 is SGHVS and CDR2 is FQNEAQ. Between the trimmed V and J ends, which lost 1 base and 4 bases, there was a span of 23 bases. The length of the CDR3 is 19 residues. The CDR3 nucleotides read TGTGCCAGCAGCTTAGTAAGCCGGTGGATCGGCACAGGGAATCAGCCCCAGCATTTT. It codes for CASSLVSRWIGTGNQPQHF.